The 30 T cell receptor beta chains below all came from one sample that was sequenced in a study of blood T cell repertoires in COVID-19. Profiling relied on immunoSEQ multiplex PCR, and the TCRdb table lists in-frame clones only, not all of them. The table includes roughly 330,000 clones, around 87% detected once. The sequenced material came from PBMCs or T cells enriched from blood (not recorded which). All receptors derive from a woman under 40 who had recovered from COVID-19.

The chain combines TRBV5-1 with TRBJ1-1; D perhaps matches TRBD1 (5 bases). The V end lost 0 bases, the J end lost 0 bases, and 12 bases lay between the germline ends. Germline CDR1 and CDR2: SGHRS and YFSETQ. The CDR3 totals 16 residues. The CDR3 loop is CASSLVMGGMNTEAFF. The CDR3 DNA reads TGCGCCAGCAGCTTGGTGATGGGGGGAATGAACACTGAAGCTTTCTTT.

This chain connects TRBV5-4 to TRBJ1-1; D perhaps matches TRBD1 (6 bases). The V gene lost 4 bases and the J gene lost 0 bases, with 16 bases spanning the gap. This CDR3 region has 16 residues. CDR1 is SGHNT and CDR2 is YYREEE in the germline V gene (reference sequence). The CDR3 here is CASSAGEGHLNTEAFF. CDR3 DNA sequence: TGTGCCAGCAGCGCTGGAGAGGGACATCTGAACACTGAAGCTTTCTTT.

This chain links TRBV19 with TRBJ1-1, with TRBD1 matching 8 bases. Germline CDR1 is LNHDA and CDR2 is SQIVND (reference sequence). CDR3 size: 14 residues. J lost 1 base, V lost 6 bases, and 4 bases had no gene match. The CDR3 spells CASRQGVGNTEAFF. The CDR3 DNA follows: TGTGCCAGTAGACAGGGGGTGGGGAACACTGAAGCTTTCTTT.

The chain joins TRBV28 to TRBJ1-5, with D possibly being TRBD1 (5 bases). V was shortened by 2 bases and J by 6 bases, with 26 bases between the two germline ends. CDR3 length equals 19 residues. The germline gives CDR1 MDHEN, CDR2 SYDVKM. In nucleotides, the CDR3 is TGTGCCAGCAGTTTAACACCGACGGCGGCACAGGATTTGGGTCAGCCCCAGCATTTT. It encodes CASSLTPTAAQDLGQPQHF.

V usage is TRBV5-4 and J usage is TRBJ2-3; 8 bases are a match to TRBD1. Germline trimming cut 1 base from V and 1 base from J; bases unmatched to any gene: 2. The CDR3 length is 15 residues. Germline assignment: CDR1 SGHNT and CDR2 YYREEE (reference sequence). The CDR3 is CASSLTGGGTDTQYF. Here the CDR3 DNA reads TGTGCCAGCAGCTTGACAGGGGGAGGCACAGATACGCAGTATTTT.

This CDR3 is CASGASGGGDTQYF. CDR3 nucleotide sequence: TGTGCCAGCGGGGCTAGCGGGGGTGGAGATACGCAGTATTTT. The chain links TRBV25-1 to TRBJ2-3; 10 bases map to TRBD2. CDR1 is MGHDK, CDR2 SYGVNS, per germline. The CDR3 is 14 amino acids. The junction had 7 bases not matched to a gene; V was cut back by 8 bases and J by 5 bases.

V and J are TRBV3-1 (or the pseudogene TRBV3-2) and TRBJ2-6, with D possibly TRBD1 on 5 matching bases. Germline V gene data show CDR1 as LGHDT and CDR2 as YNNKEL (reference sequence). This CDR3 comprises 19 residues. Between the trimmed V and J ends, which lost 4 bases and 0 bases, there was a span of 19 bases. The CDR3, as DNA: TGTGCCAGCAGCCCCCCTTGGGGCAGGGATTACTCTGGGGCCAACGTCCTGACTTTC. As protein: CASSPPWGRDYSGANVLTF.

Only a few counts were recorded for this clone. The V and J genes are TRBV19 and TRBJ1-3; TRBD1 agrees at 12 bases. From germline, CDR1 is LNHDA and CDR2 SQIVND (reference sequence). The V segment lost 3 bases and the J segment 4 bases; nucleotides outside the gene matches: 13. The CDR3 length is 19 residues. CDR3 residues: CASSILGDRGPSSGNTIYF. DNA of the CDR3: TGTGCCAGTAGTATCCTGGGGGACAGGGGGCCTTCGTCCGGAAACACCATATATTTT. Full variable domain (rest looked up from reference TRBV19 and TRBJ1-3): DGGITQSPKYLFRKEGQNVTLSCEQNLNHDAMYWYRQDPGQGLRLIYYSQIVNDFQKGDIAEGYSVSREKKESFPLTVTSAQKNPTAFYLCASSILGDRGPSSGNTIYFGEGSWLTVV.

The chain uses TRBV7-2 and TRBJ1-2, with TRBD1 matching over 9 bases. CDR1 and CDR2 (germline): SGHTA, FQGNSA. V was pared by 6 bases and J by 6 bases, with 5 bases of the junction left unmatched. The CDR3 has 13 residues. The CDR3 DNA reads as TGTGCCAGCAGTTTGGACAGGGGTGATGGCTACACCTTC. Translation gives CASSLDRGDGYTF.

The rearrangement uses TRBV5-1 and TRBJ1-4; TRBD1 might be the D (6 bases). Germline V lookup: CDR1 SGHRS, CDR2 YFSETQ. The CDR3 totals 14 residues. The ends were cut back, 0 bases at V and 7 bases at J, with 10 bases in the middle. The CDR3 here is CASSLDRAGEKLFF. The DNA of the CDR3 is TGCGCCAGCAGCTTGGACAGGGCGGGTGAAAAACTGTTTTTT.

The chain carries TRBV19 and TRBJ1-5; 9 nucleotides agree with TRBD1. V was clipped by 2 bases and J by 7 bases; unmatched bases: 9. Per the germline V gene, CDR1 is LNHDA and CDR2 is SQIVND (reference sequence). This CDR3 is built from 16 residues. CDR3 nucleotide sequence: TGTGCCAGTAGTATATGGGGACAGGGTCGTATCCAGCCCCAGCATTTT. Amino acids: CASSIWGQGRIQPQHF. The full variable domain, with the rest looked up from reference TRBV19 and TRBJ1-5, is DGGITQSPKYLFRKEGQNVTLSCEQNLNHDAMYWYRQDPGQGLRLIYYSQIVNDFQKGDIAEGYSVSREKKESFPLTVTSAQKNPTAFYLCASSIWGQGRIQPQHFGDGTRLSIL.

The rearrangement joins TRBV6-2 or TRBV6-3 to TRBJ2-7; possible D gene TRBD1, 6 bases. The CDR3 totals 15 residues. Trimming removed 4 bases at V and 4 bases at J, with 17 bases between. CDR1 is MNHEY and CDR2 is SVGEGT in the germline V gene. CDR3 loop: CASSFPQGFYYEQYF. The CDR3 nucleotides are TGTGCCAGCAGTTTCCCACAGGGCTTCTATTACGAGCAGTACTTC.

This clone occurred once. The V and J genes are TRBV7-6 and TRBJ2-5; 10 nucleotides match TRBD2. CDR1 is SGHVS, CDR2 FNYEAQ, per germline. This CDR3 has 17 residues. Unmatched junction bases numbered 8, after V lost 0 bases and J lost 4 bases. Written as DNA, the CDR3 is TGTGCCAGCAGCTTAGCGCTCCCTAGCGGGGGCATAGAGACCCAGTACTTC. Amino acid sequence: CASSLALPSGGIETQYF.

This clone was detected only once. This rearrangement joins TRBV12-5 to TRBJ2-2; 7 positions agree with TRBD1. The CDR3 contains 14 residues. The V segment lost 3 bases and the J segment 5 bases; nucleotides outside the gene matches: 3. Germline CDR1 LGHNT, CDR2 FRNRAP. The CDR3 nucleotides read TGTGCTAGTGGTTTCCCAGGGGGAACCGGGGAGCTGTTTTTT. It codes for CASGFPGGTGELFF.

The genes are TRBV19 and TRBJ2-1; 10 nucleotides line up with TRBD2. With V trimmed by 5 bases and J by 7 bases, 11 bases remained unmatched. The CDR3 has 16 residues. Germline CDR1 LNHDA, CDR2 SQIVND (reference sequence). In nucleotides, the CDR3 is TGTGCCAGTAGTGTTACCGGGACTAGCGCTTCTAATGAGCAGTTCTTC. Translating gives CASSVTGTSASNEQFF. The full variable domain, rest sourced from reference TRBV19 and TRBJ2-1, is DGGITQSPKYLFRKEGQNVTLSCEQNLNHDAMYWYRQDPGQGLRLIYYSQIVNDFQKGDIAEGYSVSREKKESFPLTVTSAQKNPTAFYLCASSVTGTSASNEQFFGPGTRLTVL.

The chain couples TRBV25-1 to TRBJ2-5; D perhaps matches TRBD2 (7 bases). Per the germline V gene, CDR1 is MGHDK and CDR2 is SYGVNS. The CDR3 length is 15 residues. V lost 1 base and J 5 bases, leaving 14 bases between the germline ends. CDR3 sequence reads: CASSEFAGARETQYF. In nucleotides, the CDR3 is TGTGCCAGCAGTGAATTTGCGGGGGCGAGGGAGACCCAGTACTTC.

This sequence joins TRBV11-2 and TRBJ2-7; 7 bases fit TRBD1. Germline CDR1 reads SGHAT; CDR2 reads FQNNGV. The CDR3 length is 13 residues. The V gene end was trimmed by 3 bases and the J gene end by 6 bases; junction bases not matched to a gene: 5. CDR3 sequence: CASSFNRGAEQYF. DNA of the CDR3: TGTGCCAGCAGCTTTAACAGGGGCGCCGAGCAGTACTTC.

The J gene is TRBJ2-3, the V gene TRBV7-2, with 7 bases matching TRBD2. This CDR3 has 17 residues. The trim removed 0 bases at V and 0 bases at J, leaving 6 bases unmatched. CDR1 and CDR2 (germline): SGHTA, FQGNSA. CDR3 loop: CASSLATSAFSTDTQYF. The CDR3 DNA is TGTGCCAGCAGCTTAGCAACTAGCGCCTTTAGCACAGATACGCAGTATTTT.

This rearrangement joins TRBV5-5 to TRBJ2-1; D may be TRBD1 (5 bases). Trimming cost V 2 bases and J 8 bases, with 17 bases left between them. The CDR3 runs to 15 residues. Germline V lookup: CDR1 SGHKS, CDR2 YYEKEE (reference sequence). The CDR3 DNA is TGTGCCAGCAGCTTCAGGGTTGGGCGATGGGATGAGCAGTTCTTC. Its translation is CASSFRVGRWDEQFF. Together with reference TRBV5-5 and TRBJ2-1, the CDR3 gives the full variable domain: DAGVTQSPTHLIKTRGQQVTLRCSPISGHKSVSWYQQVLGQGPQFIFQYYEKEERGRGNFPDRFSARQFPNYSSELNVNALLLGDSALYLCASSFRVGRWDEQFFGPGTRLTVL.

This sequence joins TRBV5-8 and TRBJ2-7; 7 positions agree with TRBD1. Germline V gives CDR1 SGHTS, CDR2 YDEGEE. This CDR3 region has 13 residues. The ends lost 1 base at V and 4 bases at J; junction bases unmatched: 2. CDR3 nucleotides: TGTGCCAGCAGCTTGAACAGGGGATACGAGCAGTACTTC. It specifies CASSLNRGYEQYF. Full variable domain (rest looked up from reference TRBV5-8 and TRBJ2-7): EAGVTQSPTHLIKTRGQQATLRCSPISGHTSVYWYQQALGLGLQFLLWYDEGEERNRGNFPPRFSGRQFPNYSSELNVNALELEDSALYLCASSLNRGYEQYFGPGTRLTVT.

This rearrangement joins TRBV2 to TRBJ1-5; D possibly corresponds to TRBD1 (5 bases). Germline CDR1 is SNHLY and CDR2 is FYNNEI. The CDR3 contains 14 residues. Trimming stripped 6 bases from V and 4 bases from J, with 13 bases between. DNA of the CDR3: TGTGCCAGCAGGATGGGGGGTCAAAATCAGCCCCAGCATTTT. Translating gives CASRMGGQNQPQHF.

This chain links TRBV4-2 with TRBJ2-7, with 8 bases fitting TRBD2. J gave up 2 bases and V 1 base, and 4 bases lay outside the gene matches. The CDR3 length is 15 residues. The germline V gene has CDR1 LGHNA and CDR2 YNFKEQ. CDR3 DNA: TGTGCCAGCAGCCAAGTTGATAGCGGGGCCTACGAGCAGTACTTC. It encodes CASSQVDSGAYEQYF.

In its sample, this clone was seen once. This chain uses TRBV7-2 with TRBJ2-2; a possible D gene is TRBD1 (6 bases). The germline V and J ends were trimmed by 3 bases and 6 bases, with 20 bases remaining between them. CDR3 length equals 17 residues. CDR1 is SGHTA and CDR2 is FQGNSA in the germline V gene. The CDR3 nucleotides are TGTGCCAGCAGCTTCCCGAGGGGCCAGGGGACCGCCGGGGAGCTGTTTTTT. Its protein product is CASSFPRGQGTAGELFF.

DNA for the CDR3: TGTGCCAGCAGCCTCCGGACAGGGGAACGCGGCAATCAGCCCCAGCATTTT. Encoded protein: CASSLRTGERGNQPQHF. The V and J genes are TRBV3-1 (or the pseudogene TRBV3-2) and TRBJ1-5, with 9 nucleotides matching TRBD1. With V trimmed by 4 bases and J by 2 bases, 9 bases remained unmatched. The CDR3 runs 17 residues. Germline CDR1 and CDR2: LGHDT and YNNKEL (reference sequence).

The chain combines TRBV7-9 with TRBJ1-2, with 9 positions matching TRBD1. Germline V CDR1 and CDR2: SEHNR, FQNEAQ (reference sequence). J was trimmed by 8 bases and V by 4 bases; bases with no gene match: 11. The length of the CDR3 is 15 residues. CDR3 DNA: TGTGCCAGCAGCTCCGGACAGGGGCCCTTCGGGGGCTACACCTTC. Its protein is CASSSGQGPFGGYTF.

The rearrangement uses TRBV5-4 and TRBJ1-1, with a weak D call TRBD1 (6 bases). In germline, CDR1 is SGHNT, CDR2 YYREEE (reference sequence). The CDR3 covers 17 residues. Trimming shortened V by 4 bases and J by 0 bases, and 19 bases separated the two germline ends. The CDR3 nucleotides are TGTGCCAGCAGCCTCTCACAGGGCCCCTACATGAACACTGAAGCTTTCTTT. It specifies CASSLSQGPYMNTEAFF.

This clone was found a few times. Other DNA sequences in this sample translate to the same CDR3. The chain recombines TRBV6-5 with TRBJ1-2, with 9 bases lining up with TRBD1. Looked up from germline, CDR1 is MNHEY and CDR2 is SVGAGI. CDR3 length: 13 residues. V was clipped by 6 bases and J by 3 bases; unmatched bases: 2. The CDR3, as DNA: TGTGCCAGCAGCCGGGACAGGGACTATGGCTACACCTTC. Protein sequence: CASSRDRDYGYTF.

This chain connects TRBV15 to TRBJ1-2; 9 bases align to TRBD1. After removal of 6 bases from V and 5 bases from J, the junction contained 7 bases not matched to a gene. CDR1 and CDR2 (germline): LNHNV, YYDKDF (reference sequence). This CDR3 has 14 amino acids. This CDR3 is CATSVGQGNYGYTF. The CDR3, as DNA: TGTGCCACCAGTGTGGGACAGGGCAATTATGGCTACACCTTC.

About this clone: A read error may account for a junction end that differs from germline. The same CDR3 can be traced to other DNA sequences in this sample. V and J are TRBV15 and TRBJ2-7, with 10 bases lining up with TRBD1. CDR1 and CDR2 (germline): LNHNV, YYDKDF (reference sequence). The CDR3 loop spans 13 amino acids. The CDR3 bases are TGTGCCACCAGCAGGGCGACAGGGGGCGAGCAGTATTTC. Its translation: CATSRATGGEQYF.

The chain combines TRBV7-3 with TRBJ2-3; 15 positions agree with TRBD2. Germline CDR1 reads SGHTA; CDR2 reads FQGTGA. Trimming took 3 bases from V and 9 from J; bases not matched to a gene: 10. The CDR3 runs to 17 residues. This CDR3 is CASSLGLAGGPATTQYF. CDR3 DNA: TGTGCCAGCAGCTTGGGACTAGCGGGGGGCCCGGCGACGACGCAGTATTTT.